This T cell receptor (beta chain) was sequenced in a study of OX40 agonist ivuxolimab in advanced cancers. Study overall: Patients undergoing dose escalation presented with hepatocellular carcinoma, melanoma, renal cell or head and neck cancer.

Deletions cut 3 bases from V and 0 bases from J, with 8 bases between. Per germline, CDR1 MNHEY and CDR2 SVGAGI. This CDR3 is built from 14 residues. Clones were sequenced by immunoSEQ multiplex PCR, and TCRdb holds only the in-frame ones, with some missing. The sample includes over 90,000 clones, 94% of them seen just once. The gene calls are TRBV6-5 and TRBJ1-1, with D unresolved. Sequences were derived from CD4+ or CD8+ T cells sorted from blood, sampled in a trial of the OX40 agonist ivuxolimab. This receptor was identified in an adult with an advanced solid tumor such as melanoma, head and neck, liver or kidney cancer. CDR3 protein: CASSYGRLNTEAFF. Written as DNA, the CDR3 is TGTGCCAGCAGTTATGGCCGTTTGAACACTGAAGCTTTCTTT.